Given below is one TCR beta chain in context. This sample is drawn from a study of cytomegalovirus exposure and HLA in healthy donors. Data came from immunoSEQ multiplex PCR; TCRdb stores just in-frame clones and leaves some out. The sample holds fewer than 250,000 clones, roughly 89% seen once. The donors were members of the validation cohort, which comprised 120 subjects and was separate from the first cohort of 730 or so subjects. The J segment lost 7 bases and the V segment lost 5 bases, leaving 9 bases of the junction unmatched. CDR3 length: 14 amino acids. CDR1 and CDR2 from the germline V gene are MNHEY and SVGAGI.

The rearrangement links TRBV6-5 to TRBJ2-5, with TRBD2 matching 8 bases. The sequencing sample was made of PBMCs. This clonotype was obtained from a man aged 18 to 30 in good health and CMV-seronegative. CDR3: CASSEVAGKVTQYF. The CDR3 nucleotides are TGTGCCAGCAGTGAGGTAGCGGGGAAGGTGACCCAGTACTTC.